This TCR beta chain was sequenced in a study of blood T cell repertoires in COVID-19. About the study: Both acute and convalescent COVID-19 samples were obtained from the United States, Italy and Spain.

Repertoires were generated with immunoSEQ multiplex PCR, while TCRdb's copy carries only in-frame clones and drops some. The sample contains under 200,000 clones, approximately 85% of which appear only once. Living in 20 to 30 US areas, the participants were between roughly 18 and 89 years of age. Clinical history as reported by participants underpinned cohort assignment. The CDR3 length is 12 residues. Trimming pared 6 bases from V and 4 bases from J, leaving 9 bases between. The source is a man aged 40-55 years with acute COVID-19. Sequencing was carried out using PBMCs or T cells enriched from blood (not recorded which). The rearrangement links TRBV12-3 or TRBV12-4 to TRBJ1-1; D uncertain. CDR3 DNA sequence: TGTGCCAGCAGCCGGTGGAGCACTGAAGCTTTCTTT. Its translation is CASSRWSTEAFF.